This T cell receptor beta chain was found in a study of blood T cell repertoires in COVID-19. Study summary: Nucleic acid was either cDNA or gDNA, and it came from T cells, B-cell-depleted T cells, or PBMCs.

V lost 4 bases, J lost 0 bases, and 9 bases stayed unmatched. In germline, CDR1 is SGHKS, CDR2 YYEKEE (reference sequence). This CDR3 spans 17 amino acids. The data were produced by immunoSEQ multiplex PCR, yet TCRdb's version contains in-frame clones alone and is incomplete. The table has around 150,000 clones, approximately 93% seen once. Patients from Seattle were sampled longitudinally, starting during active infection. The count of this clone is one. The material sequenced was peripheral blood. This clonotype was sampled from an older woman with COVID-19, enrolled during active disease. V usage is TRBV5-5 and J usage is TRBJ1-5; 8 bases match TRBD1. Written as DNA, the CDR3 is TGTGCCAGCAGCCCCTGGACAGGGACCCATAGCAATCAGCCCCAGCATTTT. It encodes CASSPWTGTHSNQPQHF.